This passage covers 13 T cell receptor beta chains from one sample sequenced in a study of beta chain features in type 1 diabetes. Reverse transcribing all isolated RNA meant expressed TCRB transcripts were sequenced. Produced via immunoSEQ multiplex PCR; TCRdb's table is partial and in-frame only. This table has under 400,000 clones, roughly 12% appearing once. The sequenced sample consisted of naive CD4+ T cells from blood. The origin of the receptors is a man younger than 35 in good health.

The chain combines TRBV7-2 with TRBJ2-1, with 8 positions matching TRBD2. The V gene's germline CDR1 is SGHTA and CDR2 FQGNSA. With V trimmed by 3 bases and J by 8 bases, 9 bases remained unmatched. The CDR3 extends over 15 amino acids. CDR3 coding DNA: TGTGCCAGCAGCTTTGACGGGAGGGTCTTGGATGAGCAGTTCTTC. Protein product: CASSFDGRVLDEQFF. Drawing the rest from reference TRBV7-2 and TRBJ2-1, the complete variable domain is GAGVSQSPSNKVTEKGKDVELRCDPISGHTALYWYRQSLGQGLEFLIYFQGNSAPDKSGLPSDRFSAERTGGSVSTLTIQRTQQEDSAVYLCASSFDGRVLDEQFFGPGTRLTVL.

On this clone: Other DNA sequences of this sample code for an identical CDR3. V usage is TRBV5-1 and J usage is TRBJ2-5; D call uncertain. This CDR3 has 14 residues. Germline V lookup: CDR1 SGHRS, CDR2 YFSETQ. V shed 2 bases and J shed 2 bases, with 10 bases lying between them. CDR3 region: CASSFGQAQETQYF. The CDR3 coding sequence is TGCGCCAGCAGCTTTGGGCAGGCGCAAGAGACCCAGTACTTC.

This clone was seen only a few times. The J gene is TRBJ2-7, the V gene TRBV6-6; weak D call: TRBD1 (5 bases). The CDR3 has 12 residues. Germline values: CDR1 MNHNY, CDR2 SVGAGI (reference sequence). The V end lost 8 bases, the J end lost 3 bases, and 11 bases lay between the germline ends. The CDR3 loop reads CASWQGNYEQYF. The CDR3 nucleotides are TGTGCCAGCTGGCAGGGCAACTACGAGCAGTACTTC.

Details on this clone: Likely a read error: the CDR3 ends without its conserved phenylalanine or tryptophan. The DNA is left out, because the CDR3 cannot be placed on it with certainty; the CDR3 is given as TCRdb lists it. The chain recombines TRBV28 with TRBJ1-1. Termini included, the CDR3 measures 13 amino acids. Germline-derived CDR1 and CDR2 are MDHEN and SYDVKM. The CDR3 loop is CASSLPGGTGTPM.

This chain connects TRBV5-1 to TRBJ2-3; D may be TRBD1 (5 bases). The CDR3 has 13 residues. Germline V gene data show CDR1 as SGHRS and CDR2 as YFSETQ. Trimming left V 3 bases short and J 8 bases short, with 13 bases between. The CDR3 here is CASSSSRGRTQYF. The DNA for the CDR3 is TGCGCCAGCAGCTCATCTAGGGGCCGTACGCAGTATTTT.

Comment on this clone: The sample has other DNA sequences that encode this CDR3 too. The rearrangement joins TRBV5-1 to TRBJ2-1, with 7 nucleotides matching TRBD1. This CDR3 is 16 amino acids long. V was pared by 0 bases and J by 0 bases, with 3 bases of the junction left unmatched. Germline CDR1 SGHRS, CDR2 YFSETQ. The CDR3 coding sequence is TGCGCCAGCAGCTTGGAAGGGGGCAGCTCCTACAATGAGCAGTTCTTC. It specifies CASSLEGGSSYNEQFF.

This clone was found a few times. The rearrangement joins TRBV10-2 to TRBJ2-3; D ambiguous. The CDR3 length is 14 residues. The V end lost 3 bases, the J end lost 1 base, and 8 bases lay between the germline ends. CDR1 is WSHSY and CDR2 is SAAADI in the germline V gene. The CDR3: CASSEITGTDTQYF. CDR3 in DNA: TGCGCCAGCAGTGAAATTACTGGCACAGATACGCAGTATTTT.

This clone has a handful of counts. This CDR3 reads CAWGGTGVQETQYF. The CDR3 nucleotides are TGTGCCTGGGGAGGTACAGGGGTACAAGAGACCCAGTACTTC. This chain joins TRBV30 and TRBJ2-5, with 7 bases lining up with TRBD1. Germline V gives CDR1 GTSNPN, CDR2 SVGIG (reference sequence). Trimming took 5 bases from V and 2 from J; bases not matched to a gene: 8. The CDR3 totals 14 residues. Full variable domain (outside the CDR3, taken from reference TRBV30 and TRBJ2-5): SQTIHQWPATLVQPVGSPLSLECTVEGTSNPNLYWYRQAAGRGLQLLFYSVGIGQISSEVPQNLSASRPQDRQFILSSKKLLLSDSGFYLCAWGGTGVQETQYFGPGTRLLVL.

The chain combines TRBV15 with TRBJ1-2; the D gene is possibly TRBD1 (5 bases). The CDR3 has 14 amino acids. CDR1 is LNHNV, CDR2 YYDKDF, per germline (reference sequence). Trimming stripped 2 bases from V and 7 bases from J, with 14 bases between. The CDR3 loop is CATSRMAGLSGYTF. In nucleotides, the CDR3 is TGTGCCACCAGCAGAATGGCGGGACTGTCTGGCTACACCTTC. Full variable domain (outside the CDR3, taken from reference TRBV15 and TRBJ1-2): DAMVIQNPRYQVTQFGKPVTLSCSQTLNHNVMYWYQQKSSQAPKLLFHYYDKDFNNEADTPDNFQSRRPNTSFCFLDIRSPGLGDTAMYLCATSRMAGLSGYTFGSGTRLTVV.

This clone turned up a few times. This chain uses TRBV7-3 with TRBJ2-3; D unresolved. Trimming took off 5 bases at V and 2 bases at J, with 8 bases between the two ends. Per the germline V gene, CDR1 is SGHTA and CDR2 is FQGTGA. The CDR3 sequence is 13 residues long. CDR3 bases: TGTGCCAGCAGCACAACGTTCACAGATACGCAGTATTTT. This translates into CASSTTFTDTQYF.

V gene TRBV28 combines with J gene TRBJ2-3, with 9 positions matching TRBD2. V lost 7 bases, J lost 5 bases, and 10 bases stayed unmatched. Germline V CDR1 and CDR2: MDHEN, SYDVKM. This CDR3 contains 15 residues. The CDR3 sequence is CASNQIAGVEDTQYF. The CDR3 region has the DNA TGTGCCAGCAACCAAATAGCGGGAGTGGAAGATACGCAGTATTTT.

This clone was seen more than once but under ten times. V is TRBV19 and J is TRBJ2-7; 8 bases map to TRBD2. This CDR3 contains 15 residues. The junction had 13 bases not matched to a gene; V was cut back by 8 bases and J by 4 bases. Germline assignment: CDR1 LNHDA and CDR2 SQIVND (reference sequence). The CDR3, as DNA: TGTGCCAGTTCCCGTAGCGGGGAGCCTCCATACGAGCAGTACTTC. This gives the protein CASSRSGEPPYEQYF.

The J gene is TRBJ1-4, the V gene TRBV18; tentative D call: TRBD1 (6 bases). Trimming shortened V by 5 bases and J by 4 bases, and 20 bases separated the two germline ends. CDR1 is KGHSH and CDR2 is LQKENI in the germline V gene. CDR3 length equals 17 residues. This CDR3 reads CASSTTVGATFNEKLFF. CDR3 nucleotides: TGTGCCAGCTCAACCACGGTGGGGGCGACGTTTAATGAAAAACTGTTTTTT.